This T cell receptor beta chain derives from a study of T cells after yellow fever vaccination. Template switching by 5'RACE produced TCR cDNA, adding a universal primer site and UMIs. MiXCR, applied by TCRdb to the 5' RACE reads, yields one record per CDR3 protein. The profile shows a few hundred thousand distinct CDR3 sequences, 7% to 9% of them singletons. CDR3 size: 13 residues. The V and J ends lost 2 bases and 2 bases respectively, with 8 bases between them. CDR1 and CDR2 from the germline V gene are SGHRS and YFSETQ. This sequence was found in a young man who received the YFV17D yellow fever vaccine. The chain employs TRBV5-1 and TRBJ2-7, with a tentative D call TRBD1 (5 bases). The material sequenced was PBMCs, taken approximately 40 days after the first yellow fever vaccination. The CDR3: CASSFRVTYEQYF. DNA for the CDR3: TGCGCCAGCAGCTTCAGGGTTACCTACGAGCAGTACTTC.